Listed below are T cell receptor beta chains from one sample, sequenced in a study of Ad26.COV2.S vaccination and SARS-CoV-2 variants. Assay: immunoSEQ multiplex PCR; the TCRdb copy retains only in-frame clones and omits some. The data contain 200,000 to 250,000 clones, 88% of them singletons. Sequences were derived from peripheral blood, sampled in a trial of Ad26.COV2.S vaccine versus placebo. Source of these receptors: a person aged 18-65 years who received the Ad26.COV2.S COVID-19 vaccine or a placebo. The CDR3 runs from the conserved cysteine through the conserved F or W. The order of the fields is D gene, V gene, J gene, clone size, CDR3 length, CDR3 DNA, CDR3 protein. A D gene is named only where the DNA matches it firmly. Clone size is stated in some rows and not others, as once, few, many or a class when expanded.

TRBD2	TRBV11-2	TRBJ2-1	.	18	TGTGCCAGCAGCTTAGACCCGGGGGGTAGCGGGAGGTACAATGAGCAGTTCTTC	CASSLDPGGSGRYNEQFF
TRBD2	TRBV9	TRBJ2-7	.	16	TGTGCCAGCAGCTCCCATAGCGGGTTAGGACCCTACGAGCAGTACTTC	CASSSHSGLGPYEQYF
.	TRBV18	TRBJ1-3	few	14	TGTGCCAGCTGGACCTATGACTCTGGAAACACCATATATTTT	CASWTYDSGNTIYF
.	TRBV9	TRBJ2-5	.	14	TGTGCCAGCAGAAAGGACTCGTACCAAGAGACCCAGTACTTC	CASRKDSYQETQYF
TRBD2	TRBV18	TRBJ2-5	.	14	TGTGCCAGCTCACCATGGGGGGGCCAAGAGACCCAGTACTTC	CASSPWGGQETQYF
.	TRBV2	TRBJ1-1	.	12	TGTGCCAGCAGCCAGGTCTCAGGTCGTGGTTTCTTT	CASSQVSGRGFF
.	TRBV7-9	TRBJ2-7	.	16	TGTGCCAGCAGTCCCCCTATGGGGCTAGTAGAATACGAGCAGTACTTC	CASSPPMGLVEYEQYF
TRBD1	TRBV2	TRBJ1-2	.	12	TGTGCCAGCAGTATTACAGGGGGCGGCTACACCTTC	CASSITGGGYTF
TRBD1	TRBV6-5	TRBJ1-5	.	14	TGTGCCAGCAGTCGACAGGGGAGCAATCAGCCCCAGCATTTT	CASSRQGSNQPQHF
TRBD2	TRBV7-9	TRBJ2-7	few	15	TGTGCCAGCAGCTTTCGGGAAGCGGGGCTCTACGAGCAGTACTTC	CASSFREAGLYEQYF
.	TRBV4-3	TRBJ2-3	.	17	TGCGCCAGCAGCCAAGATTCTACCCTGCGTGGGGTAGCTACGCAGTATTTT	CASSQDSTLRGVATQYF
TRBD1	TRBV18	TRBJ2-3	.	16	TGTGCCAGCTCACTACTACAGGGGCGAGGCACAGATACGCAGTATTTT	CASSLLQGRGTDTQYF
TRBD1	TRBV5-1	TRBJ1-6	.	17	TGCGCCAGCAGCAGCCCGGACAGGAGCTCCTATAATTCACCCCTCCACTTT	CASSSPDRSSYNSPLHF
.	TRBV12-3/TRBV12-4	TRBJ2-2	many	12	TGTGCCAGCAGCCTTTATACCGGGGAGCTGTTTTTT	CASSLYTGELFF
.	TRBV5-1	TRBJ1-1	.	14	TGCGCCAGCAGCAAAACAACAGGGTTCGCTGAAGCTTTCTTT	CASSKTTGFAEAFF
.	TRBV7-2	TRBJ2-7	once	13	TGTGCCAGCAGACGACTAGGGGTCTACGAGCAGTACTTC	CASRRLGVYEQYF
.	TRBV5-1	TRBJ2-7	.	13	TGCGCCAGCAGCTTGACCCACACCTACGAGCAGTACTTC	CASSLTHTYEQYF
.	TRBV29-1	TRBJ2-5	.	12	TGCAGCGAGAGGACAGTGGCAGAGACCCAGTACTTC	CSERTVAETQYF
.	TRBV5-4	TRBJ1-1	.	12	TGTGCCAGCAAAGGGAGTGACACTGAAGCTTTCTTT	CASKGSDTEAFF
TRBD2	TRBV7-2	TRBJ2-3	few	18	TGTGCCAGCAGCCCGCGGAAGACTAGCGGGAGGTCCACAGATACGCAGTATTTT	CASSPRKTSGRSTDTQYF
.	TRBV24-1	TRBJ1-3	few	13	TGTGCCACCAGTGAGGCCGCTGGAAACACCATATATTTT	CATSEAAGNTIYF
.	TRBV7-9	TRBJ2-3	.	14	TGTGCCTACCCCGTGGCAGGGGAGAAGGAAACGCAGTATTTT	CAYPVAGEKETQYF
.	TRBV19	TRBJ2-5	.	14	TGTGCCAGTAGTAGAGGATCCGGGCCGGAGACCCAGTACTTC	CASSRGSGPETQYF
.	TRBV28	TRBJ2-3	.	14	TGTGCCAGCAGCCCCGGGGGGCGCACAGATACGCAGTATTTT	CASSPGGRTDTQYF
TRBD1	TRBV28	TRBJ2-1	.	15	TGTGCCAGCAGTCCGAGGGGGACAGCTAACAATGAGCAGTTCTTC	CASSPRGTANNEQFF
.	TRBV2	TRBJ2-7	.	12	TGTGCCAGCAGCCCCGGGGTTTACGAGCAGTACTTC	CASSPGVYEQYF
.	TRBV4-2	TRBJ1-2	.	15	TGTGCCAGCAGCCAAGATAGGGTCCTGACCTATGGCTACACCTTC	CASSQDRVLTYGYTF
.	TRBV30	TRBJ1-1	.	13	TGTGCCACAGCGGTAGGGGTTTCCACTGAAGCTTTCTTT	CATAVGVSTEAFF
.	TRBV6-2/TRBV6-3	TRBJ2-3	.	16	TGTGCCAGCAGTCAGAACCAGGGGTTTAGATTGGATACGCAGTATTTT	CASSQNQGFRLDTQYF
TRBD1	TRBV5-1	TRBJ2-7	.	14	TGCGCCAGCAGCCAAGACAGGGGTTCCTACGAGCAGTACTTC	CASSQDRGSYEQYF
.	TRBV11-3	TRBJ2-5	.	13	TGTGCCAGCAGCTTAAGGGGTTGGGAGACCCAGTACTTC	CASSLRGWETQYF
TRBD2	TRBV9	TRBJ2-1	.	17	TGTGCCAGCAGCTTACGTCCCGGGACTAGCGGGAGCGATGAGCAGTTCTTC	CASSLRPGTSGSDEQFF
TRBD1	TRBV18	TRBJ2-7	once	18	TGTGCCAGCTCAACCCTCGTAATCGGGACAGGGGGATCCTACGAGCAGTACTTC	CASSTLVIGTGGSYEQYF
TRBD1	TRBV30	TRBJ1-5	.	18	TGTGCCTGGAGGGCCGGGACAGGGGGCTCGTCGGGCAATCAGCCCCAGCATTTT	CAWRAGTGGSSGNQPQHF
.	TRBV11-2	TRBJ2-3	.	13	TGTGCCAGCAGCTTAGGACTAGCAGATACGCAGTATTTT	CASSLGLADTQYF
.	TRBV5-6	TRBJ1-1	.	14	TGTGCCAGCAGCGCCCGGGGAGGGGGCACTGAAGCTTTCTTT	CASSARGGGTEAFF
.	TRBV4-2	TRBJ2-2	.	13	TGTGCCAGCAGCCTGTCGAGGACCGGGGAGCTGTTTTTT	CASSLSRTGELFF
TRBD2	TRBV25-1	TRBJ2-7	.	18	TGTGCCAGCAGTGGGCCGGGACTAGCGGGAGCTAACTACTACGAGCAGTACTTC	CASSGPGLAGANYYEQYF
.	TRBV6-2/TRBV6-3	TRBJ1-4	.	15	TGTGCCAGCAGTTCCGGGGTCGGGCCGCATGAAAAACTGTTTTTT	CASSSGVGPHEKLFF
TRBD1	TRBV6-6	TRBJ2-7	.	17	TGTGCCAGCAGTCCGATTTTGGGACAGGGGCGCTCCTACGAGCAGTACTTC	CASSPILGQGRSYEQYF
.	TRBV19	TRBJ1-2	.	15	TGTGCCAGTAGCCAGGACAGCACACTCTACTATGGCTACACCTTC	CASSQDSTLYYGYTF
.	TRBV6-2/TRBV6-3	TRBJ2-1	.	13	TGTGCCAGCAGTTACGGATCCGGCGTAGAGCAGTTCTTC	CASSYGSGVEQFF
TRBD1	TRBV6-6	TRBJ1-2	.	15	TGTGCCAGCAGCTCACGGGACAGGGAGACCTATGGCTACACCTTC	CASSSRDRETYGYTF
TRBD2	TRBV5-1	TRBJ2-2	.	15	TGCGCCAGCAGGCCTCCGGGAGGGTTAGCCGGGGAGCTGTTTTTT	CASRPPGGLAGELFF
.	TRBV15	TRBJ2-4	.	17	TGTGCCACCAGCAGAGGGCCTTCCGGGACACCCAAAAACATTCAGTACTTC	CATSRGPSGTPKNIQYF
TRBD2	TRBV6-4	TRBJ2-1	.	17	TGTGCCAGCAGTGACTCCCCGACTAGCCGCTCCTACAATGAGCAGTTCTTC	CASSDSPTSRSYNEQFF
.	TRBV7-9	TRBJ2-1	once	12	TGTGCCAGCAGCTTAGGATGGGCGGAGCAGTTCTTC	CASSLGWAEQFF
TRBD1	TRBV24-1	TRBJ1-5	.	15	TGTGCCACCAGCGATGGCGGGCAGGGGGGACAGCCCCAGCATTTT	CATSDGGQGGQPQHF
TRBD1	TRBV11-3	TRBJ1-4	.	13	TGTGCCAGCAGCCTAGGGACAGATGGAAAACTGTTTTTT	CASSLGTDGKLFF
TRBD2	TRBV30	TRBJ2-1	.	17	TGTGCCTGGAGTGTAGCTAGCGGGGGGTTATCCTACAATGAGCAGTTCTTC	CAWSVASGGLSYNEQFF
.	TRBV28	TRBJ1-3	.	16	TGTGCCAGCAGACCCCCGGGGCGCCTGGGAGGAAACACCATATATTTT	CASRPPGRLGGNTIYF
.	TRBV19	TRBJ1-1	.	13	TGTGCCAGTAGTCCGGTGGGGGAGGGTGAAGCTTTCTTT	CASSPVGEGEAFF
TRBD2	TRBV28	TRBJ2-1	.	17	TGTGCCAGCAGTTTATGGGTAGCGGGCGGGCCTTACAATGAGCAGTTCTTC	CASSLWVAGGPYNEQFF
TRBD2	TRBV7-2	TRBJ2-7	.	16	TGTGCCAGCAGCTCCCCACTAGCGGGGGAGAGAGGCGAGCAGTACTTC	CASSSPLAGERGEQYF
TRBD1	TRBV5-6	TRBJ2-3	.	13	TGTGCCAGCAGCGGCCGGGACAGGTATACGCAGTATTTT	CASSGRDRYTQYF
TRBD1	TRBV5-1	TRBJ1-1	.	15	TGCGCCAGCAGCTTGGATGCAGGGGGGTACACTGAAGCTTTCTTT	CASSLDAGGYTEAFF
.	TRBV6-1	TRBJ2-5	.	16	TGTGCCAGCAGTGATTCCGGGGGCCCTAAGCGAGAGACCCAGTACTTC	CASSDSGGPKRETQYF